The next 20 T cell receptor beta chains were all read from a single sample in a study of monozygotic twins with inflammatory bowel disease. TCRdb reprocessed the 5' RACE reads, with one entry per CDR3 protein and no DNA. Its clone listing holds 150,000 to 200,000 distinct CDR3 sequences. Sequencing was performed on blood. These receptor sequences come from a human donor with ulcerative colitis or Crohn's disease, or a healthy co-twin of an affected twin (not recorded which).

The chain combines TRBV9 with TRBJ2-7. Germline V CDR1 and CDR2: SGDLS, YYNGEE. The CDR3 is 14 amino acids. This CDR3 is CASSVALAATEQYF. Looking up the rest from reference TRBV9 and TRBJ2-7 gives the full variable domain: DSGVTQTPKHLITATGQRVTLRCSPRSGDLSVYWYQQSLDQGLQFLIQYYNGEERAKGNILERFSAQQFPDLHSELNLSSLELGDSALYFCASSVALAATEQYFGPGTRLTVT.

This chain links TRBV12-3 or TRBV12-4 with TRBJ1-2; TCRdb selects TRBD1, and the lack of DNA leaves this call unchecked. There are 14 residues in the CDR3. CDR3 region: CASSFYQGALGYTF.

This chain's CDR3 is CASSPRGGLASYEQYF. This chain links TRBV27 with TRBJ2-7; TCRdb's D call of TRBD2 is untestable without DNA. This CDR3 is 16 amino acids long. Germline-derived CDR1 and CDR2 are MNHEY and SMNVEV (reference sequence).

This rearrangement joins TRBV5-1 to TRBJ2-1; lacking DNA, the TRBD1 call made by TCRdb goes unchecked. Germline assignment: CDR1 SGHRS and CDR2 YFSETQ. CDR3 length: 15 residues. CDR3 protein: CASSLVGQGYNEQFF.

CDR3 sequence: CSGRDSSYNEQFF. This chain links TRBV29-1 with TRBJ2-1; lacking DNA, the TRBD2 call made by TCRdb goes unchecked. The CDR3 consists of 13 residues. Germline V gene lookup returns CDR1 SQVTM and CDR2 ANQGSEA.

The chain is built from TRBV9 and TRBJ2-3; TCRdb selects TRBD2, and the lack of DNA leaves this call unchecked. The length of the CDR3 is 18 residues. The germline CDR1 and CDR2 sequences are SGDLS and YYNGEE. Here the CDR3 reads CASSGLGLAGGPADTQYF.

This CDR3 is CASSIEGQNAYEQFF. This chain uses TRBV19 with TRBJ2-1; TCRdb lists TRBD2, though no DNA is available to test this call. Germline CDR1 reads LNHDA; CDR2 reads SQIVND (reference sequence). This CDR3 region has 15 residues.

The V gene is TRBV5-1, the J gene TRBJ2-1. From germline, CDR1 is SGHRS and CDR2 YFSETQ. The CDR3 spans 12 residues. CDR3 protein: CASSMTDNEQFF. Combining the CDR3 with reference TRBV5-1 and TRBJ2-1 gives the whole variable domain KAGVTQTPRYLIKTRGQQVTLSCSPISGHRSVSWYQQTPGQGLQFLFEYFSETQRNKGNFPGRFSGRQFSNSRSEMNVSTLELGDSALYLCASSMTDNEQFFGPGTRLTVL.

The rearrangement joins TRBV6-1 to TRBJ2-2; TCRdb's assignment of TRBD2 cannot be checked, as there is no DNA. There are 18 residues in the CDR3. The germline CDR1 and CDR2 sequences are MNHNS and SASEGT. The CDR3 sequence is CASSERGWAGGLGGELFF.

The V call is TRBV19, the J call TRBJ2-1; TCRdb's assignment of TRBD2 cannot be checked, as there is no DNA. Germline CDR1 reads LNHDA; CDR2 reads SQIVND (reference sequence). The CDR3 spans 14 residues. The CDR3: CASSTSRDLNEQFF.

The rearrangement uses TRBV14 and TRBJ2-3; TCRdb reports TRBD1, a call that lacks DNA to check it against. CDR1 and CDR2 (germline): SGHDN, FVKESK. This CDR3 region has 15 residues. CDR3 loop: CASSQASGQTDTQYF.

The rearrangement uses TRBV3-1 and TRBJ2-1; TCRdb outputs TRBD1, but without DNA this stays unchecked. Germline V lookup: CDR1 LGHDT, CDR2 YNNKEL (reference sequence). The CDR3 has 13 amino acids. The CDR3 reads CASSSTRQGLQFF.

The genes are TRBV7-9 and TRBJ1-5; TCRdb indicates TRBD1, and absent DNA this call remains unverified. This CDR3 comprises 13 residues. The germline V gene has CDR1 SEHNR and CDR2 FQNEAQ (reference sequence). This CDR3 is CASSSGQYQPQHF.

The chain's CDR3 is CASSQMGTYNEQFF. The chain carries TRBV7-3 and TRBJ2-1; with no DNA, the TCRdb D assignment of TRBD2 cannot be verified. The CDR3 extends over 14 amino acids. From germline, CDR1 is SGHTA and CDR2 FQGTGA.

The gene calls are TRBV5-4 and TRBJ2-7; without DNA, the TCRdb call of TRBD2 cannot be checked. The germline V gene has CDR1 SGHNT and CDR2 YYREEE (reference sequence). The CDR3 sequence is 14 residues long. CDR3 region: CATGAAGEAHEQYF. The full variable domain, its missing parts supplied by reference TRBV5-4 and TRBJ2-7, is ETGVTQSPTHLIKTRGQQVTLRCSSQSGHNTVSWYQQALGQGPQFIFQYYREEENGRGNFPPRFSGLQFPNYSSELNVNALELDDSALYLCATGAAGEAHEQYFGPGTRLTVT.

The rearrangement links TRBV12-3 or TRBV12-4 to TRBJ1-4; without DNA, the TCRdb call of TRBD1 cannot be checked. The CDR3 loop spans 18 amino acids. The CDR3 sequence: CASSLFGRATGGNEKLFF.

The genes are TRBV20-1 and TRBJ2-7; without DNA, the TCRdb call of TRBD2 cannot be checked. The CDR3 is made up of 15 amino acids. CDR1 and CDR2 from the germline V gene are DFQATT and SNEGSKA (reference sequence). Here the CDR3 reads CSARDLGEAGDEQYF.

The V gene is TRBV11-2, the J gene TRBJ1-1; checking the TCRdb D call of TRBD1 is not possible without DNA. This CDR3 comprises 15 residues. CDR1 is SGHAT, CDR2 FQNNGV, per germline. CDR3 sequence: CASSLSSGLNTEAFF.

V gene TRBV20-1 combines with J gene TRBJ1-3; the TRBD1 assignment by TCRdb is unverifiable without DNA. The CDR3 consists of 14 residues. Germline CDR1 and CDR2: DFQATT and SNEGSKA (reference sequence). CDR3 protein: CSARNRDRGGTIYF.

V and J are TRBV10-3 and TRBJ2-5; TCRdb's D call, TRBD2, is unchecked because there is no DNA. Germline lookup yields CDR1 ENHRY and CDR2 SYGVKD. The CDR3 totals 15 residues. The CDR3 sequence is CAISRRTSERETQYF.